The clone carrying this TCR beta chain was recorded at least ten times. The CDR3 length is 14 residues. The germline V gene has CDR1 MNHEY and CDR2 SVGAGI. Trimming pared 5 bases from V and 3 bases from J, leaving 13 bases between. This entry belongs to a study of Graves' ophthalmopathy and Graves' hyperthyroidism. TCR beta CDR3 regions were amplified from RNA transcripts. First-round RT-PCR relied on HTBI primers, and a second-round multiplex PCR came next. Using its own MiXCR run on the multiplex PCR reads, TCRdb lists one record per CDR3 protein. This table has about 1.1 million distinct CDR3 sequences, roughly 35% appearing once.

The chain combines TRBV6-5 with TRBJ1-2; D possibly corresponds to TRBD1 (6 bases). The receptor's source is an adult man with Graves' hyperthyroidism. Input material: peripheral blood or thyroid tissue (not recorded which). In nucleotides, the CDR3 is TGTGCCAGCAGTACTCACAGGGATGACTATGGCTACACCTTC. It encodes CASSTHRDDYGYTF.